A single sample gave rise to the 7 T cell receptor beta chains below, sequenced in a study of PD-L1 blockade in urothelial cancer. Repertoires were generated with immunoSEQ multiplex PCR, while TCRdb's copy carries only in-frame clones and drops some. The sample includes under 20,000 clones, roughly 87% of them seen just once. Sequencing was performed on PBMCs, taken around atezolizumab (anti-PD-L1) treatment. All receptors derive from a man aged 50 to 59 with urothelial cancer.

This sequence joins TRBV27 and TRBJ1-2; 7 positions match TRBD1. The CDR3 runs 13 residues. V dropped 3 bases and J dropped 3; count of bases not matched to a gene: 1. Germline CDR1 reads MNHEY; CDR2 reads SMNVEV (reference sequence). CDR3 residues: CASSLGTDYGYTF. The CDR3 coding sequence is TGTGCCAGCAGTTTGGGGACAGACTATGGCTACACCTTC.

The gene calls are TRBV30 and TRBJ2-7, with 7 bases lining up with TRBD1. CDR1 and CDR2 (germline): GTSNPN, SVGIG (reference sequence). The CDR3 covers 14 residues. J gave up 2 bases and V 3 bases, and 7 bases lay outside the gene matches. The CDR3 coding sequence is TGTGCCTGGAGGACCTGGGACAGCCCCTACGAGCAGTACTTC. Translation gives CAWRTWDSPYEQYF.

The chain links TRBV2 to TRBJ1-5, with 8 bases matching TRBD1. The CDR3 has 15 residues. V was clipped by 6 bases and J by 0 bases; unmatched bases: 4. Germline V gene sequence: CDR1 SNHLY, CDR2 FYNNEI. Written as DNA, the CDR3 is TGTGCCAGCAGAGGACAGGGTAGTAGCAATCAGCCCCAGCATTTT. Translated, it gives CASRGQGSSNQPQHF.

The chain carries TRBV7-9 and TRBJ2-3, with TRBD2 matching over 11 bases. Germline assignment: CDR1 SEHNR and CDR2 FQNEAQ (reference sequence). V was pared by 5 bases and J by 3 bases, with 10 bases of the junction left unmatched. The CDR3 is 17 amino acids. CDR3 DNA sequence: TGTGCCAGCAGCCCTAGCGCTAGCGGGAGGAGAACAGATACGCAGTATTTT. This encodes CASSPSASGRRTDTQYF.

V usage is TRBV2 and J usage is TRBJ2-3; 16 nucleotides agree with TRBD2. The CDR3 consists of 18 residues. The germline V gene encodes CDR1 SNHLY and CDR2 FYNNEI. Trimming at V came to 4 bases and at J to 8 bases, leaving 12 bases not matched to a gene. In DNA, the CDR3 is TGTGCCAGCAGTGGGGGACTAGCGGGAGGGCCGGGGCTCGGTACGCAGTATTTT. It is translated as CASSGGLAGGPGLGTQYF.

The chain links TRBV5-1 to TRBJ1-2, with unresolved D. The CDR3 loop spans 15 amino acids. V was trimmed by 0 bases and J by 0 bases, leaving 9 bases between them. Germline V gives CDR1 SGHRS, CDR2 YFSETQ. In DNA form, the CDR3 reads TGCGCCAGCAGCTTGGGTGGCACAGCTAACTATGGCTACACCTTC. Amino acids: CASSLGGTANYGYTF. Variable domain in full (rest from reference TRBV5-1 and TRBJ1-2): KAGVTQTPRYLIKTRGQQVTLSCSPISGHRSVSWYQQTPGQGLQFLFEYFSETQRNKGNFPGRFSGRQFSNSRSEMNVSTLELGDSALYLCASSLGGTANYGYTFGSGTRLTVV.

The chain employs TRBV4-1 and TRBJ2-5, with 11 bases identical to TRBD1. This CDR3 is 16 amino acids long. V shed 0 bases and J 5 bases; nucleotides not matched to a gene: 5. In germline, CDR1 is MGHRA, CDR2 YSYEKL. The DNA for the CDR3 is TGCGCCAGCAGCCAAGAAGGACAGGGGGCTTGGGAGACCCAGTACTTC. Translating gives CASSQEGQGAWETQYF.